These 2 T cell receptor beta chains were all obtained from the same sample, sequenced in a study of shared clonotypes between healthy human individuals. The repertoire was sequenced with immunoSEQ multiplex PCR; TCRdb's copy has only in-frame clones and lacks some. Among around 990,000 clones listed, 60% to 85% were seen once. Sequencing was carried out using memory CD4+ T cells from PBMCs. Subset indicated: CD45RA-negative fraction. The receptors were gathered from a man between 18 and 35 years old in good health. Some clones in this sample may be carry-over from other donors' samples.

This chain joins TRBV19 and TRBJ2-3; TRBD2 agrees at 7 bases. Looked up from germline, CDR1 is LNHDA and CDR2 is SQIVND (reference sequence). J gave up 3 bases and V 1 base, and 13 bases lay outside the gene matches. The CDR3 runs 18 residues. The CDR3 sequence is CASSIGFLGGSSTDTQYF. The CDR3 DNA sequence: TGTGCCAGTAGTATAGGGTTTCTGGGCGGGAGCTCAACAGATACGCAGTATTTT.

The chain carries TRBV4-3 and TRBJ2-4; a weak D match, TRBD2 (7 bases). Germline lookup yields CDR1 LGHNA and CDR2 YSLEER. V was pared by 3 bases and J by 8 bases, with 20 bases between. The CDR3 covers 16 residues. This chain's CDR3 is CASSQGTRGRGDIQYF. As DNA, the CDR3 is TGCGCCAGCAGCCAGGGAACCAGGGGCCGGGGGGACATTCAGTACTTC.